These 17 T cell receptor beta chains share one sample of origin, sequenced in a study of T cells in women clearing cervical HPV infection. The protocol was immunoSEQ multiplex PCR, while the TCRdb copy is restricted to in-frame clones and leaves out a portion. There are about 35,000 clones in the sample, with around 1.6% held by the top ten. The source material was blood buffy coat. Receptors originate from a woman between 18 and 69 years old with a cervical HPV16 infection that either progressed to CIN3+ or cleared (not recorded which).

CDR3 bases read: TGTGCCAGCAGTTTTTTAGGGTCCTATGGC. Translated: CASSFLGSYG. The whole CDR3 sequence reads CASSFLGSYGYTF. The chain is built from TRBV12-3 or TRBV12-4 and TRBJ1-2; unclear D gene. The read terminates 3 residues ahead of where the CDR3 ends, so the germline J gene completes it. The CDR3 is made up of 13 amino acids. The V end lost 3 bases, the J end lost 4 bases, and 9 bases lay between the germline ends.

Remarks on this clone: The CDR3 end falls 3 residues outside the read, so it is completed with the germline J gene. V is TRBV2 and J is TRBJ1-1; D remains unclear. Germline CDR1 reads SNHLY; CDR2 reads FYNNEI. Deletions cut 6 bases from V and 6 bases from J, with 8 bases between. The CDR3 runs 11 residues. The CDR3 loop is CASRAYSEAFF. The DNA read from the CDR3 is TGTGCCAGCAGAGCGTACTCTGAA.

Concerning this clone: The CDR3 end is not reached by the read, which stops 3 residues before it; the germline J gene fills it in. This chain uses TRBV2 with TRBJ2-7; no clear D. The CDR3 is 14 residues long. V lost 7 bases and J lost 0, with 13 bases in between. Germline CDR1 and CDR2: SNHLY and FYNNEI. The covered CDR3 bases are TGTGCCAGCACCGTCGGGTCTCACTCCTACGAG. Its protein product is CASTVGSHSYE. From start to end, the CDR3 is CASTVGSHSYEQYF.

As to this clone: The observed sequence ends 3 residues before the CDR3 terminus, with the missing tail filled in from the germline J gene. The chain is built from TRBV13 and TRBJ1-2, with 7 bases lining up with TRBD1. Germline CDR1 is PRHDT and CDR2 is FYEKMQ (reference sequence). The CDR3 has 13 amino acids. The trim removed 4 bases at V and 4 bases at J, leaving 3 bases unmatched. CDR3 residues: CASSWGQSYGYTF. The part of the CDR3 DNA that was read is TGTGCCAGCAGCTGGGGACAGTCCTATGGC. Looking up the rest from reference TRBV13 and TRBJ1-2 gives the full variable domain: AAGVIQSPRHLIKEKRETATLKCYPIPRHDTVYWYQQGPGQDPQFLISFYEKMQSDKGSIPDRFSAQQFSDYHSELNMSSLELGDSALYFCASSWGQSYGYTFGSGTRLTVV.

A note on this clone: The DNA ends 3 residues before the CDR3 does, and the rest of the CDR3 is filled in from the germline J gene. V and J are TRBV5-1 and TRBJ2-1, with a tentative D call TRBD1 (6 bases). Germline assignment: CDR1 SGHRS and CDR2 YFSETQ. Between the trimmed V and J ends, which lost 0 bases and 8 bases, there was a span of 18 bases. The CDR3 length is 16 residues. CDR3 sequence: CASSLAGLSGGDEQFF. The sequenced CDR3 bases are TGCGCCAGCAGCTTGGCGGGCCTTAGTGGGGGCGATGAG.

Comments on this clone: The CDR3 end falls 3 residues outside the read, so it is completed with the germline J gene. The genes are TRBV19 and TRBJ2-1, with D perhaps matching TRBD2 (6 bases). This CDR3 has 11 residues. The germline V gene encodes CDR1 LNHDA and CDR2 SQIVND (reference sequence). V was pared by 10 bases and J by 9 bases, with 13 bases between. CDR3 loop: CATLASGEQFF. Partial CDR3 DNA: TGTGCCACCCTAGCGTCTGGTGAG. Supplemented by reference TRBV19 and TRBJ2-1, the full variable domain reads DGGITQSPKYLFRKEGQNVTLSCEQNLNHDAMYWYRQDPGQGLRLIYYSQIVNDFQKGDIAEGYSVSREKKESFPLTVTSAQKNPTAFYLCATLASGEQFFGPGTRLTVL.

Worth noting for this clone: Read sequence stops 3 residues before the CDR3 end, and the germline J gene provides the missing end. The chain is built from TRBV20-1 and TRBJ2-5; 9 bases agree with TRBD1. This CDR3 is built from 14 residues. Germline trimming cut 3 bases from V and 4 bases from J; bases unmatched to any gene: 6. The V gene's germline CDR1 is DFQATT and CDR2 SNEGSKA (reference sequence). This chain's CDR3 is CSASPHRGRETQYF. Partial CDR3 DNA: TGCAGTGCTAGCCCCCACAGGGGGCGAGAGACC.

In the case of this clone: Read data end 3 residues before the CDR3 end; the end is taken from the germline J gene. The rearrangement joins TRBV19 to TRBJ2-1; 8 bases are a match to TRBD2. V lost 3 bases, J lost 9 bases, and 7 bases stayed unmatched. The CDR3 loop spans 14 amino acids. Germline lookup yields CDR1 LNHDA and CDR2 SQIVND (reference sequence). CDR3 sequence reads: CASSISAGAREQFF. The CDR3 bases that were read are TGTGCCAGTAGTATTTCAGCGGGAGCGCGTGAG.

About this clone: The read ends 3 residues early relative to the CDR3; the germline J gene fills the gap. The V gene is TRBV7-8, the J gene TRBJ1-2; tentative D call: TRBD1 (6 bases). Trimming took off 1 base at V and 3 bases at J, with 9 bases between the two ends. The germline CDR1 and CDR2 sequences are SGHVS and FQNEAQ. The CDR3 runs 14 residues. The DNA read from the CDR3 is TGTGCCAGCAGCTTAGACAGGGTTGACTATGGC. As protein: CASSLDRVDYG. In full, the CDR3 reads CASSLDRVDYGYTF.

Remarks on this clone: The read terminates 3 residues ahead of where the CDR3 ends, so the germline J gene completes it. This rearrangement joins TRBV7-7 to TRBJ1-2; 7 nucleotides line up with TRBD1. Germline lookup yields CDR1 SSHAT and CDR2 FNYEAQ (reference sequence). CDR3 length: 16 residues. CDR3 sequence reads: CASSLGVGQQYNDYTF. The part of the CDR3 DNA that was read is TGTGCCAGCAGCTTAGGTGTGGGACAGCAGTACAATGAC.

With regard to this clone: The read terminates 3 residues before the CDR3 end, so the remaining end is supplied by the germline J gene. This sequence joins TRBV27 and TRBJ1-4; 10 bases are shared with TRBD1. This CDR3 spans 16 amino acids. V dropped 5 bases and J dropped 9; count of bases not matched to a gene: 12. Germline CDR1 MNHEY, CDR2 SMNVEV (reference sequence). The sequenced part of the CDR3 DNA is TGTGCCAGCAGTCAATGGACAGGGGGTAGATCACAAAAA. It is translated as CASSQWTGGRSQK. In full, the CDR3 reads CASSQWTGGRSQKLFF.

Details on this clone: The read ends 3 residues shy of where the CDR3 ends; the end is completed using the germline J gene. The rearrangement joins TRBV5-1 to TRBJ2-3; TRBD2 agrees at 10 bases. The germline gives CDR1 SGHRS, CDR2 YFSETQ. The CDR3 is made up of 16 amino acids. The CDR3 spells CASSLEGLAYQETQYF. The part of the CDR3 DNA that was read is TGCGCCAGCAGCTTGGAGGGACTAGCGTACCAAGAGACG.

Of note for this clone: An end of the junction differs from the germline gene, which may be a read error. The read comes to an end 3 residues before the CDR3 does, leaving the germline J gene to fill in the end. Other DNA variants within this sample encode the same CDR3. This rearrangement joins TRBV19 to TRBJ1-3, with a tentative D call TRBD1 (6 bases). The germline CDR1 and CDR2 sequences are LNHDA and SQIVND (reference sequence). There are 14 residues in the CDR3. The part of the CDR3 DNA that was read is TGTGCCAGTAGTATCAGGGGAGCAAGAAACACG. Its protein is CASSIRGARNT. The whole CDR3 region reads CASSIRGARNTIYF.

This chain's CDR3 is CASTGLPYFEQFF. The part of the CDR3 DNA that was read is TGTGCCAGTACAGGGCTTCCTTATTTTGAG. This rearrangement joins TRBV2 to TRBJ2-1; TRBD1 might be the D (6 bases). The CDR3 end falls 3 residues outside the read, so it is completed with the germline J gene. The CDR3 sequence is 13 residues long. Per germline, CDR1 SNHLY and CDR2 FYNNEI. Trimming took off 9 bases at V and 9 bases at J, with 18 bases between the two ends.

Worth noting for this clone: Compared with germline, one end of the junction differs, possibly owing to a read error. The read is 3 residues too short to cover the CDR3 end, so that end is filled in from the germline J gene. The sample carries other DNA sequences with the same CDR3. This chain connects TRBV30 to TRBJ1-3; 8 positions match TRBD1. In germline, CDR1 is GTSNPN, CDR2 SVGIG (reference sequence). This CDR3 comprises 14 residues. CDR3 DNA (partial): TGTGCCTGGAGTGCGTGGGACAGGAGAAACACG. It yields the protein CAWSAWDRRNT. In full, the CDR3 reads CAWSAWDRRNTIYF.

As to this clone: The read is 3 residues too short to cover the CDR3 end, so that end is filled in from the germline J gene. The chain is built from TRBV30 and TRBJ2-2; no clear D gene. The CDR3 consists of 12 residues. V was clipped by 3 bases and J by 0 bases, with 2 bases between them. Germline-derived CDR1 and CDR2 are GTSNPN and SVGIG (reference sequence). The covered CDR3 bases are TGTGCCTGGAGCTCGAACACCGGGGAG. Its translation is CAWSSNTGE. The CDR3 in full is CAWSSNTGELFF.

About this clone itself: The CDR3 extends 3 residues past the end of the read, so its final part is completed from the germline J gene. The V call is TRBV7-2, the J call TRBJ1-5; D remains ambiguous. Germline CDR1 is SGHTA and CDR2 is FQGNSA. Trimming took off 9 bases at V and 3 bases at J, with 9 bases between the two ends. This CDR3 spans 12 amino acids. CDR3 in amino acids: CASAPDNQPQHF. The covered CDR3 bases are TGTGCCAGTGCGCCCGACAATCAGCCC.